What follows describes a single T cell receptor (beta chain). No antigen is known for it. Base qualities are not recorded, but no much larger clone differs from it by a single base. These data are taken from a study of T cells in Graves' hyperthyroidism and ophthalmopathy (dated by TCRdb to between 2018 and 2020). In the study overall: Peripheral blood samples were taken at the time of initial diagnosis, prior to any treatment. Prospective prediction of ophthalmopathy was tested in an independent validation cohort consisting of fewer than 20 hyperthyroidism patients and approximately 16 patients who later progressed to ophthalmopathy. The paper reports TCR Vbeta CDR3 sequencing of approximately 140 peripheral blood samples: around 41 ophthalmopathy, some 80 hyperthyroidism and around 17 progressor patients. For training and testing, the roughly 97 patients in the discovery cohort were randomly divided in a 7:3 ratio. Once sampling was done, hyperthyroidism patients were given methimazole at a starting dose of 30 mg daily, whereas ophthalmopathy patients were given high-dose intravenous methylprednisolone. Thyroid tissue and blood T-cell repertoires from six Graves' hyperthyroidism patients were also compared in the study. To identify distinguishing TCR V-J signatures, a discovery cohort of about a hundred patients was used, comprising approximately 40 with Graves' ophthalmopathy and some 60 with stable Graves' hyperthyroidism.

V is clipped by 4 bases and J by 8 bases, and the sequence between their germline boundaries is 11 bases long. Counted from cysteine to phenylalanine, this CDR3 has 13 amino acids. This entry keeps only the CDR3 DNA: 39 bases, framed from base 1. The germline V gene supplies CDR1 MGHRA and CDR2 YSYEKL. Graves' hyperthyroidism was defined as stable when no progression to ophthalmopathy occurred over 18 months of follow-up. Hyperthyroidism patients were newly diagnosed, with disease duration under 2 months, and aged 18 to 65 years. The study excluded patients with uncontrolled infections, other autoimmune diseases, pregnancy or lactation. Diagnoses were based on clinical symptoms, serum thyroxine and TRAb, thyroid ultrasound and orbital computed tomography. PBMCs were separated from under 11 ml of fresh peripheral blood using Ficoll-Paque density gradient centrifugation. Total RNA was extracted using Trizol reagent, and RNA quality was assessed on an Agilent 2100 Bioanalyzer.

Paper-wide results and their limitations: In cross-validation, a model built on a 13 V-J signature told ophthalmopathy apart from stable hyperthyroidism with just under 90% sensitivity and 81% to 82% specificity, and in testing the same model reached 80%/75%. During validation, the model predicted progression to ophthalmopathy a median of roughly 7.1 months ahead of onset, with approximately 71% sensitivity and 72.22% specificity. Most expanded thyroid clonotypes (frequency above 0.001) were also found in blood, which suggests that blood repertoires may mirror thyroid immune responses. No statistical method was used to set the sample size in advance, and investigators knew the group allocation.

The TCR beta CDR3 regions were amplified from RNA transcripts. A first-round RT-PCR of the TCR CDR3 used the HTBI primer set with the Qiagen OneStep RT-PCR kit. A second multiplex PCR round built the libraries, followed by size selection and purification. Sequencing of the libraries was done on an Illumina HiSeq2000 using paired-end 100 bp reads. Per the authors' processing: SOAPnuke was used to process the raw data, removing reads that contained adapters or uncalled bases, had a mean Phred below 15, or lacked an exact match to the constant primer or identifier. High-quality paired reads were merged with COPE v1.2.5, and unique nucleotide sequences were defined as clonotypes. Clonotypes were aligned to IMGT TRBV, TRBD and TRBJ reference segments using MiTCR v1.1. The analysis included only V-J combinations with a frequency above 0.0001, which together covered about 99% of the repertoires. The TCS score was defined as F50 (clonal expansion) divided by E x V (chaos), with BLOSUM62-based TCRdist calculated between CDR3 peptides within each V-J. Welch's t-statistics and random forest reduced 514 V-J features to 10 to 15, which were used in a naive Bayes classifier (R e1071). TCRdb took the public reads, trimmed them with fastp at Q25, ran MiXCR for clone calling and kept in-frame beta chains. Identical CDR3 protein sequences are pooled into one entry, listed with their most common genes and DNA. Clone size and V and J calls follow TCRdb, not the original study. For this sample the table gives approximately 330,000 distinct CDR3 sequences, of which about 18% were detected only once. The ten largest clones represent around 50% of the sample.

This receptor was identified in a woman aged 45-60 years with Graves' hyperthyroidism. Sequenced: blood. This sequence uses TRBV4-1 and TRBJ1-4; no confident D gene assignment can be made. The encoded CDR3 is CASSREDGEKLFF. The nucleotide sequence reads TGCGCCAGCAGCCGAGAGGATGGAGAAAAACTGTTTTTT.